The following is a T cell receptor (beta chain) sequence with its context. This entry comes from a study of CD8+CD57+ T cells in acquired aplastic anemia. The V segment lost 5 bases and the J segment 3 bases; nucleotides outside the gene matches: 6. The V gene's germline CDR1 is LGHNT and CDR2 FRNRAP. This CDR3 has 14 residues. Using genomic DNA as the template, TCR beta VDJ and CDR3 profiling was carried out. TCRdb re-called the reads with MiXCR, one entry per CDR3 protein. The data show around 250,000 distinct CDR3 sequences, roughly 82% seen once. Patients sequenced had flow cytometry evidence of CD8+CD57+ cell expansion. All patients were therapy-naive when blood was sampled.

The sequenced material came from sorted CD4+, CD8+, or CD8+CD57+ T cells (not recorded which) from PBMCs. The chain has TRBV12-5 and TRBJ2-7; 8 bases fit TRBD1. The source of this sequence is a human donor with aplastic anemia. CDR3 nucleotide sequence: TGTGCTAGTGGTCGCTCGGGGACAGGCTACGAGCAGTACTTC. Translation: CASGRSGTGYEQYF.